Below, 5 T cell receptor beta chains from the same sample are listed, as sequenced in a study of blood T cells in healthy people across ages (dated by TCRdb to between 2014 and 2017). Library creation used 5' RACE. Sequencer: Illumina HiSeq 2500. A second PCR of roughly 7 to 12 cycles was run with a J-beta primer mix and a sample-barcoded 5' primer. Clones were called with MiXCR by TCRdb after fastp trimmed the public reads at Q25, and only in-frame beta chains were retained. Each entry is one CDR3 protein sequence, shown with its most common DNA and genes. The sample yields 750,000 to 950,000 distinct CDR3 sequences; roughly 29% were counted once. The biggest ten clones account for about 10% of the sample. This same sample was also part of a study on T cells of mothers and their children.

Sequencing input: blood. The receptors stem from a woman in her 40s in good health.

CDR3 residues: CSASSQDRRGYTF. Here the CDR3 DNA reads TGCAGTGCCAGCAGCCAGGACCGGAGAGGCTACACCTTC. The V gene is TRBV20-1, the J gene TRBJ1-2; D ambiguous. Germline V CDR1 and CDR2: DFQATT, SNEGSKA (reference sequence). Trimming shortened V by 6 bases and J by 8 bases, and 19 bases separated the two germline ends. The CDR3 contains 13 residues.

The chain combines TRBV20-1 with TRBJ2-3, with 11 bases lining up with TRBD2. The CDR3 is 15 amino acids. CDR1 is DFQATT, CDR2 SNEGSKA, per germline (reference sequence). The trim removed 6 bases at V and 4 bases at J, leaving 9 bases unmatched. Here the CDR3 DNA reads TGCAGTGCCGTTCGACTAGCGGGGACGGCAGATACGCAGTATTTT. The encoded protein is CSAVRLAGTADTQYF.

This clonotype was observed at least ten times. CDR3 sequence: CASTLGTPYEQYF. The DNA of the CDR3 is TGTGCCAGTACTCTTGGAACCCCCTACGAGCAGTACTTC. The J gene is TRBJ2-7, the V gene TRBV28; D uncertain. CDR3 length: 13 amino acids. V lost 9 bases to trimming and J lost 2 bases, with 14 bases between them. Germline assignment: CDR1 MDHEN and CDR2 SYDVKM. The whole variable domain, filled in from reference TRBV28 and TRBJ2-7, reads DVKVTQSSRYLVKRTGEKVFLECVQDMDHENMFWYRQDPGLGLRLIYFSYDVKMKEKGDIPEGYSVSREKKERFSLILESASTNQTSMYLCASTLGTPYEQYFGPGTRLTVT.

The rearrangement joins TRBV7-3 to TRBJ2-3; 8 bases line up with TRBD2. This CDR3 contains 15 residues. Germline assignment: CDR1 SGHTA and CDR2 FQGTGA. The trim removed 3 bases at V and 5 bases at J, leaving 7 bases unmatched. Here the CDR3 DNA reads TGTGCCAGCAGCTTGACACCGGGACTAGGAGATACGCAGTATTTT. Translated: CASSLTPGLGDTQYF.

With respect to this clonotype: Being one base from a much bigger clone, this may be a read error. This sequence joins TRBV6-1 and TRBJ2-3; TRBD2 matches at 8 bases. V dropped 6 bases and J dropped 0; count of bases not matched to a gene: 2. Germline values: CDR1 MNHNS, CDR2 SASEGT. CDR3 length equals 14 residues. CDR3 sequence (DNA): TGTGCCAGCAGGGCGGGGGGCAGCACAGATACGCAGTATTTT. This codes for CASRAGGSTDTQYF.